The 12 T cell receptor beta chains presented below share a single source sample, sequenced in a study of blood T cell repertoires in COVID-19. Using immunoSEQ multiplex PCR, the repertoire was profiled, and TCRdb retains in-frame clones only, with some absent. The table shows more than 90,000 clones, with 81% occurring only once. The specimen sequenced was peripheral blood. The receptors come from a man aged 55 to 70 with acute or convalescent COVID-19.

The rearrangement joins TRBV15 to TRBJ1-2, with D possibly TRBD1 on 5 matching bases. From germline, CDR1 is LNHNV and CDR2 YYDKDF (reference sequence). The CDR3 is made up of 15 amino acids. V dropped 3 bases and J dropped 4 bases, with 15 bases sitting between them. CDR3 bases: TGTGCCACCAGCAGCGGACGACAGCGACTCTATGGCTACACCTTC. This gives the protein CATSSGRQRLYGYTF.

This chain links TRBV11-2 with TRBJ2-2; 9 bases map to TRBD2. CDR1 is SGHAT and CDR2 is FQNNGV in the germline V gene. The CDR3 sequence is 16 residues long. V dropped 5 bases and J dropped 4; count of bases not matched to a gene: 8. This chain's CDR3 is CASSPPAGGATGELFF. The CDR3 DNA reads TGTGCCAGCAGCCCCCCGGCGGGAGGGGCCACCGGGGAGCTGTTTTTT.

This clone was seen only once. V and J are TRBV30 and TRBJ1-1; TRBD1 aligns across 8 bases. The CDR3 has 12 residues. Trimming removed 8 bases from V and 0 bases from J; junction bases left unmatched: 2. Germline V gene sequence: CDR1 GTSNPN, CDR2 SVGIG (reference sequence). DNA for the CDR3: TGTGCCCGACAGGGGCTGAACACTGAAGCTTTCTTT. This encodes CARQGLNTEAFF.

The genes are TRBV7-2 and TRBJ1-5; 7 bases align to TRBD1. The CDR3 covers 15 residues. V trimming: 1 base; J trimming: 5 bases; junction bases outside the gene matches: 5. The germline gives CDR1 SGHTA, CDR2 FQGNSA. CDR3 protein: CASSLVGTDDQPQHF. Here the CDR3 DNA reads TGTGCCAGCAGCTTAGTAGGGACAGACGATCAGCCCCAGCATTTT. The full variable domain, in which reference TRBV7-2 and TRBJ1-5 provide the parts outside the CDR3, is GAGVSQSPSNKVTEKGKDVELRCDPISGHTALYWYRQSLGQGLEFLIYFQGNSAPDKSGLPSDRFSAERTGGSVSTLTIQRTQQEDSAVYLCASSLVGTDDQPQHFGDGTRLSIL.

The chain joins TRBV3-1 (or the pseudogene TRBV3-2) to TRBJ1-1, with TRBD1 identical over 7 bases. The J segment lost 5 bases and the V segment lost 4 bases, leaving 7 bases of the junction unmatched. The CDR3 is 14 residues long. Germline V gene sequence: CDR1 LGHDT, CDR2 YNNKEL (reference sequence). DNA of the CDR3: TGTGCCAGCAGCCCGAGGGGGCTAGGGACTGAAGCTTTCTTT. Its translation: CASSPRGLGTEAFF.

This chain joins TRBV7-3 and TRBJ2-2; 13 positions match TRBD2. Germline assignment: CDR1 SGHTA and CDR2 FQGTGA. The CDR3 has 18 amino acids. With V trimmed by 1 base and J by 5 bases, 7 bases remained unmatched. The chain's CDR3 is CASSLKGLAGYNTGELFF. The CDR3 DNA reads TGTGCCAGCAGCTTAAAGGGACTAGCGGGGTACAATACCGGGGAGCTGTTTTTT.

The rearrangement joins TRBV19 to TRBJ1-1; D call uncertain. This CDR3 spans 15 amino acids. V lost 4 bases and J 1 base, leaving 13 bases between the germline ends. CDR1 is LNHDA, CDR2 SQIVND, per germline (reference sequence). DNA for the CDR3: TGTGCCAGTAGTACAAAACACGCTCCGAACACTGAAGCTTTCTTT. This gives the protein CASSTKHAPNTEAFF.

The V and J genes are TRBV21-1 and TRBJ2-2; whether TRBD1, the table's D call, matches the DNA was not checked. TRBV21-1 is designated a pseudogene. CDR3 length: 14 amino acids. CDR3 in amino acids: CASSKAPGNGELFF. The DNA for the CDR3 is TGTGCCAGCAGCAAAGCCCCAGGGAACGGGGAGCTGTTTTTT.

A note on this clone: One end of the junction does not line up with germline, which may come from a read error. This chain joins TRBV6-1 and TRBJ1-4, with D maybe TRBD1 (5 bases). There are 17 residues in the CDR3. The germline CDR1 and CDR2 sequences are MNHNS and SASEGT. This CDR3 reads CASGEGASLPTNEKLFF. The CDR3 coding sequence is TGTGCCAGCGGTGAAGGGGCAAGCCTCCCAACTAATGAAAAACTGTTTTTT.

The chain is built from TRBV20-1 and TRBJ2-2; D gene unclear. The germline gives CDR1 DFQATT, CDR2 SNEGSKA (reference sequence). This CDR3 has 13 amino acids. V was pared by 3 bases and J by 6 bases, with 11 bases between. The CDR3 protein is CSASIGRSGELFF. In DNA form, the CDR3 reads TGCAGTGCTAGTATCGGTCGTTCCGGGGAGCTGTTTTTT.

This chain connects TRBV5-6 to TRBJ2-1; 8 bases map to TRBD1. Germline-derived CDR1 and CDR2 are SGHDT and YYEEEE. CDR3 length: 15 amino acids. Germline trimming cut 1 base from V and 4 bases from J; bases unmatched to any gene: 4. DNA of the CDR3: TGTGCCAGCAGCTTGTATCAGGGGGCTTACAATGAGCAGTTCTTC. This sequence encodes CASSLYQGAYNEQFF.

V gene TRBV7-2 combines with J gene TRBJ2-5, with TRBD1 identical over 7 bases. The germline V gene has CDR1 SGHTA and CDR2 FQGNSA. V gave up 5 bases and J gave up 0 bases; unmatched junction bases: 6. This CDR3 is 15 amino acids long. CDR3 nucleotide sequence: TGTGCCAGCAGCCCCCAGCAGGGGGACCAAGAGACCCAGTACTTC. It codes for CASSPQQGDQETQYF.